The 25 T cell receptor beta chains below come from one sample, sequenced in a study of T cell changes during pregnancy in multiple sclerosis. Libraries were prepared by immunoSEQ multiplex PCR; TCRdb keeps only in-frame clonotypes and omits some of them. This sample has some 73,000 clones, with over 80% found just once. The sample was peripheral blood, taken in the third trimester of pregnancy. The receptors were sampled from a female donor in good health, enrolled as a control in a pregnancy study.

The chain has TRBV28 and TRBJ1-5, with D maybe TRBD1 (5 bases). There are 13 residues in the CDR3. Germline CDR1 reads MDHEN; CDR2 reads SYDVKM. The germline V and J ends were trimmed by 8 bases and 4 bases, with 12 bases remaining between them. The CDR3 sequence: CASLWGVNQPQHF. In DNA form, the CDR3 reads TGTGCCAGCCTGTGGGGCGTGAATCAGCCCCAGCATTTT. Supplemented by reference TRBV28 and TRBJ1-5, the full variable domain reads DVKVTQSSRYLVKRTGEKVFLECVQDMDHENMFWYRQDPGLGLRLIYFSYDVKMKEKGDIPEGYSVSREKKERFSLILESASTNQTSMYLCASLWGVNQPQHFGDGTRLSIL.

This clone was counted a single time. The rearrangement uses TRBV4-3 and TRBJ2-1; 8 bases match TRBD2. CDR3 length: 16 residues. The germline V gene has CDR1 LGHNA and CDR2 YSLEER. The ends lost 0 bases at V and 4 bases at J; junction bases unmatched: 5. Here the CDR3 DNA reads TGCGCCAGCAGCCAAGATCTGGCGGGAGGATACAATGAGCAGTTCTTC. Translating gives CASSQDLAGGYNEQFF.

V is TRBV18 and J is TRBJ2-3; no reliable D call. The V end lost 5 bases, the J end lost 0 bases, and 12 bases lay between the germline ends. Germline V gene data show CDR1 as KGHSH and CDR2 as LQKENI. The CDR3 totals 15 residues. The CDR3 nucleotides read TGTGCCAGCTCATACGATAGAATAAGCACAGATACGCAGTATTTT. Translating gives CASSYDRISTDTQYF. The full variable domain, with the rest looked up from reference TRBV18 and TRBJ2-3, is NAGVMQNPRHLVRRRGQEARLRCSPMKGHSHVYWYRQLPEEGLKFMVYLQKENIIDESGMPKERFSAEFPKEGPSILRIQQVVRGDSAAYFCASSYDRISTDTQYFGPGTRLTVL.

The J gene is TRBJ2-2, the V gene TRBV28, with TRBD1 matching over 9 bases. CDR3 length: 18 residues. V lost 1 base, J lost 3 bases, and 9 bases stayed unmatched. Germline CDR1 MDHEN, CDR2 SYDVKM. The CDR3 reads CASSLFVLRTGDTGELFF. The CDR3 bases are TGTGCCAGCAGTTTATTCGTTTTGCGGACAGGGGACACCGGGGAGCTGTTTTTT.

J is TRBJ2-3 and V is TRBV28, with D perhaps TRBD2 (5 bases). Germline V gene sequence: CDR1 MDHEN, CDR2 SYDVKM. With 7 bases removed from V and 2 bases from J, the gap between germline ends came to 16 bases. The CDR3 runs 15 residues. This CDR3 is CASIGRGTTTDTQYF. CDR3 nucleotide sequence: TGTGCCAGCATAGGTCGGGGAACTACCACAGATACGCAGTATTTT.

The chain employs TRBV19 and TRBJ2-5, with D possibly TRBD2 on 5 matching bases. V lost 5 bases, J lost 5 bases, and 15 bases lay in between. The germline V gene encodes CDR1 LNHDA and CDR2 SQIVND (reference sequence). The CDR3 has 14 residues. As DNA, the CDR3 is TGTGCCAGTAGTCCCAACGGGGTGAGGGAGACCCAGTACTTC. Encoded protein: CASSPNGVRETQYF.

The J gene is TRBJ2-7, the V gene TRBV7-6; TRBD2 might be the D (5 bases). Trimming cost V 1 base and J 5 bases, with 12 bases left between them. The CDR3 runs to 14 residues. CDR1 and CDR2 from the germline V gene are SGHVS and FNYEAQ. CDR3 loop: CASSLELAKDEQYF. DNA for the CDR3: TGTGCCAGCAGCTTAGAGTTAGCGAAAGACGAGCAGTACTTC.

The chain carries TRBV15 and TRBJ2-1, with 10 bases lining up with TRBD2. With 6 bases clipped from V and 2 bases from J, the junction kept 10 bases outside the gene matches. CDR3 length equals 17 residues. Germline CDR1 LNHNV, CDR2 YYDKDF (reference sequence). The CDR3 protein is CATRKSGGAVAYNEQFF. Here the CDR3 DNA reads TGTGCCACCAGAAAGAGCGGGGGGGCCGTTGCCTACAATGAGCAGTTCTTC.

The chain is built from TRBV6-5 and TRBJ2-7; tentative D call: TRBD1 (6 bases). The CDR3 has 14 residues. Trimming removed 5 bases from V and 3 bases from J, with 14 bases in between. Germline lookup yields CDR1 MNHEY and CDR2 SVGAGI. CDR3 sequence (DNA): TGTGCCAGCAGTCCCTCGGGACACATCTACGAGCAGTACTTC. Protein sequence: CASSPSGHIYEQYF.

The chain is built from TRBV27 and TRBJ2-5; unclear D gene. The germline CDR1 and CDR2 sequences are MNHEY and SMNVEV (reference sequence). CDR3 length: 15 amino acids. The V and J ends lost 2 bases and 5 bases respectively, with 15 bases between them. The CDR3 loop is CASSLRSLPGETQYF. CDR3 in DNA: TGTGCCAGCAGTTTAAGGTCTCTCCCCGGGGAGACCCAGTACTTC.

V gene TRBV4-1 combines with J gene TRBJ2-5; 11 bases line up with TRBD2. The V gene's germline CDR1 is MGHRA and CDR2 YSYEKL. V shed 3 bases, J shed 5 bases, and the junction held 5 bases outside the gene matches. The CDR3 loop spans 15 amino acids. In nucleotides, the CDR3 is TGCGCCAGCAGCCATTTAGCGGGGGGGCGGGAGACCCAGTACTTC. Amino acid sequence: CASSHLAGGRETQYF.

The J gene is TRBJ2-3, the V gene TRBV2; D uncertain. Germline V gene sequence: CDR1 SNHLY, CDR2 FYNNEI. This CDR3 region has 16 residues. V was shortened by 4 bases and J by 4 bases, with 18 bases between the two germline ends. The CDR3: CASSGAEITYADTQYF. The CDR3 DNA is TGTGCCAGCAGTGGGGCAGAGATAACTTATGCAGATACGCAGTATTTT.

The chain uses TRBV28 and TRBJ1-5; 12 bases are a match to TRBD1. J gave up 6 bases and V 3 bases, and 3 bases lay outside the gene matches. Germline V gene data show CDR1 as MDHEN and CDR2 as SYDVKM. This CDR3 region has 15 residues. This chain's CDR3 is CASSLGQGAVQPQHF. The CDR3 DNA is TGTGCCAGCAGTTTGGGACAGGGGGCGGTTCAGCCCCAGCATTTT.

The chain links TRBV28 to TRBJ2-7, with 7 positions matching TRBD2. CDR3 size: 14 residues. With 4 bases clipped from V and 4 bases from J, the junction kept 7 bases outside the gene matches. Per the germline V gene, CDR1 is MDHEN and CDR2 is SYDVKM. CDR3 bases: TGTGCCAGCAGTTCGGTGGGAGGGCTATACGAGCAGTACTTC. Translated: CASSSVGGLYEQYF.

V usage is TRBV27 and J usage is TRBJ1-5; 7 nucleotides match TRBD1. V dropped 5 bases and J dropped 4; count of bases not matched to a gene: 8. The CDR3 has 15 amino acids. Germline assignment: CDR1 MNHEY and CDR2 SMNVEV (reference sequence). The CDR3 coding sequence is TGTGCCAGCAGTAAAATACAGGGGCCGAATCAGCCCCAGCATTTT. Its translation: CASSKIQGPNQPQHF.

V and J are TRBV20-1 and TRBJ2-5; D gene ambiguous. Looked up from germline, CDR1 is DFQATT and CDR2 is SNEGSKA (reference sequence). The V gene lost 4 bases and the J gene lost 0 bases, with 3 bases spanning the gap. This CDR3 contains 11 residues. The CDR3 DNA sequence: TGCAGTGCTACAGACCAAGAGACCCAGTACTTC. Its translation: CSATDQETQYF.

The V call is TRBV7-2, the J call TRBJ2-1; 9 bases line up with TRBD1. After removal of 1 base from V and 0 bases from J, the junction contained 10 bases not matched to a gene. Germline values: CDR1 SGHTA, CDR2 FQGNSA. This CDR3 comprises 19 residues. The CDR3 region has the DNA TGTGCCAGCAGCTTAGTCGGGACAGGGAGGAGCAGCTCCTACAATGAGCAGTTCTTC. This sequence encodes CASSLVGTGRSSSYNEQFF.

The CDR3, as DNA: TGTGCCAGCAGCTTAGTGTCGGGGCCCCAGCATTTT. Translation: CASSLVSGPQHF. The rearrangement joins TRBV7-9 to TRBJ1-5; D gene unclear. The CDR3 is made up of 12 amino acids. Trimming stripped 1 base from V and 9 bases from J, with 7 bases between. Germline V CDR1 and CDR2: SEHNR, FQNEAQ (reference sequence).

This chain connects TRBV4-1 to TRBJ2-7, with 7 positions matching TRBD1. Trimming at V came to 0 bases and at J to 2 bases, leaving 4 bases not matched to a gene. The V gene's germline CDR1 is MGHRA and CDR2 YSYEKL. The CDR3 has 15 amino acids. For the CDR3, the DNA is TGCGCCAGCAGCCAAGATTGGGACAGTCCCTACGAGCAGTACTTC. Translation gives CASSQDWDSPYEQYF.

This clone was picked up a small number of times. The V and J genes are TRBV5-8 and TRBJ2-2; TRBD2 matches 11 bases. The CDR3 loop spans 16 amino acids. Per the germline V gene, CDR1 is SGHTS and CDR2 is YDEGEE. J was trimmed by 8 bases and V by 0 bases; bases with no gene match: 6. Here the CDR3 reads CASSLELAGVTGELFF. The CDR3 DNA reads TGTGCCAGCAGCTTGGAACTAGCGGGAGTAACGGGGGAGCTGTTTTTT.

This chain joins TRBV27 and TRBJ1-4; D may be TRBD1 (5 bases). The germline CDR1 and CDR2 sequences are MNHEY and SMNVEV (reference sequence). The CDR3 runs 14 residues. V was cut by 6 bases and J by 3 bases, with 11 bases left in between. The CDR3 region has the DNA TGTGCCAGCAGCCTCAGGGAGGCTAATGAAAAACTGTTTTTT. Protein: CASSLREANEKLFF.

The V gene is TRBV18, the J gene TRBJ2-5; 7 nucleotides match TRBD2. CDR3 length equals 13 residues. Trimming cost V 3 bases and J 5 bases; bases outside gene matches: 3. Germline CDR1 reads KGHSH; CDR2 reads LQKENI. CDR3 sequence: CASSPGAGETQYF. Here the CDR3 DNA reads TGTGCCAGCTCACCTGGAGCGGGGGAGACCCAGTACTTC. Variable domain in full (rest from reference TRBV18 and TRBJ2-5): NAGVMQNPRHLVRRRGQEARLRCSPMKGHSHVYWYRQLPEEGLKFMVYLQKENIIDESGMPKERFSAEFPKEGPSILRIQQVVRGDSAAYFCASSPGAGETQYFGPGTRLLVL.

The J gene is TRBJ2-3, the V gene TRBV27; D is possibly TRBD1 (5 bases). CDR1 and CDR2 from the germline V gene are MNHEY and SMNVEV (reference sequence). V lost 5 bases to trimming and J lost 2 bases, with 14 bases between them. CDR3 length equals 15 residues. The CDR3 DNA sequence: TGTGCCAGCAGTACTCAGGGCCTCTTCACAGATACGCAGTATTTT. Amino acid sequence: CASSTQGLFTDTQYF.

The chain uses TRBV19 and TRBJ1-1; D remains unclear. The germline V gene encodes CDR1 LNHDA and CDR2 SQIVND (reference sequence). Trimming left V 3 bases short and J 5 bases short, with 19 bases between. This CDR3 region has 16 residues. The CDR3 DNA follows: TGTGCCAGTAGTATGCATAGGCCCTCGATGAGGACTGAAGCTTTCTTT. This encodes CASSMHRPSMRTEAFF. The full variable domain, its missing parts supplied by reference TRBV19 and TRBJ1-1, is DGGITQSPKYLFRKEGQNVTLSCEQNLNHDAMYWYRQDPGQGLRLIYYSQIVNDFQKGDIAEGYSVSREKKESFPLTVTSAQKNPTAFYLCASSMHRPSMRTEAFFGQGTRLTVV.

The chain recombines TRBV18 with TRBJ2-1; 10 nucleotides line up with TRBD1. The germline CDR1 and CDR2 sequences are KGHSH and LQKENI. V dropped 6 bases and J dropped 7; count of bases not matched to a gene: 3. The CDR3 consists of 13 residues. The chain's CDR3 is CASSRDRGNEQFF. The CDR3 coding sequence is TGTGCCAGCTCGCGGGACAGGGGAAATGAGCAGTTCTTC.